The rows below give T cell receptor beta chains drawn from one sample of a study of CD8 T cells in Susac syndrome. TCRdb re-called the immunoSEQ multiplex PCR reads through MiXCR, storing one row per CDR3 protein. The sample shows 140,000 or so distinct CDR3 sequences, about 95% of them seen only once. The sequencing sample was made of CD4+ T cells from PBMCs. All receptors derive from a human donor with multiple sclerosis. Each CDR3 is given with its conserved first and last residue. D genes are given only for firm matches. Where a row states a size, it is once, few, many or the class of an expanded clone; other rows omit it.

j_call | clone_size | d_call | v_call | cdr3_nt | cdr3_aa
TRBJ1-2 | - | - | TRBV5-6 | TGTGCCAGCAGCTTAAAGGCACAGGACTATGGCTACACCTTC | CASSLKAQDYGYTF
TRBJ2-7 | few | - | TRBV7-8 | TGTGCCAGCAGCGTCTCAGGGACGGGAGAGCAGTACTTC | CASSVSGTGEQYF
TRBJ1-4 | - | TRBD1 | TRBV9 | TGTGCCAGCAGCGCCCACGGGACAGGAAATGAAAAACTGTTTTTT | CASSAHGTGNEKLFF
TRBJ2-3 | - | TRBD2 | TRBV15 | TGTGCCACCAGCAGAGGGTTCCTAGCGGGGAGCACAGATACGCAGTATTTT | CATSRGFLAGSTDTQYF
TRBJ2-7 | - | - | TRBV29-1 | TGCAGCGTTGAAGGGTCTTCCTACGAGCAGTACTTC | CSVEGSSYEQYF
TRBJ1-2 | - | - | TRBV3-1 | TGTGCCAGCAGCCAAGACTGGGGCTATGGCTACACCTTC | CASSQDWGYGYTF
TRBJ2-1 | - | - | TRBV4-1 | TGCGCCAGCAGCCCCCCGTCCGGGGGAGTTACCGTCGTAGAGCAGTTCTTC | CASSPPSGGVTVVEQFF
TRBJ1-1 | once | - | TRBV6-5 | TGTGCCAGCAGTTACGAGGGAAACACTGAAGCTTTCTTT | CASSYEGNTEAFF
TRBJ2-3 | - | - | TRBV29-1 | TGCAGCGTTGTTCCTTGGGATACGCAGTATTTT | CSVVPWDTQYF
TRBJ2-7 | - | - | TRBV20-1 | TGCAGTGCGGCTCGGGGCAACGAGCAGTACTTC | CSAARGNEQYF
TRBJ1-4 | - | - | TRBV15 | TGTGCCGTCGGGGACACGAACGAGGTTGAAAAACTGTTTTTT | CAVGDTNEVEKLFF
TRBJ2-1 | once | - | TRBV7-3 | TGTGCCAGCAGCTGGGACTCATCGAGGAATGAGCAGTTCTTC | CASSWDSSRNEQFF
TRBJ2-7 | - | - | TRBV1 | TGCACCAGCATAGGTAGCGGGAGGAGTTCCTACGAGCAGTACTTC | CTSIGSGRSSYEQYF
TRBJ2-5 | - | TRBD1 | TRBV11-2 | TGTGCCAGCAGCTCCATGACCGGGAGAAAGACAGGGGCCAAGACCCAGTACTTC | CASSSMTGRKTGAKTQYF
TRBJ1-2 | - | - | TRBV30 | TGTGCCTCCTACGCAGGGGGCTACACCTTC | CASYAGGYTF
TRBJ1-5 | - | - | TRBV20-1 | TGCAGTGCTAGACATGGGGGTGAACAGCCCCAGCATTTT | CSARHGGEQPQHF
TRBJ1-1 | few | - | TRBV6-5 | TGTGCCAGCAAGAGGGGAAGAGGGGGTACGTACACTGAAGCTTTCTTT | CASKRGRGGTYTEAFF
TRBJ1-1 | - | - | TRBV20-1 | TGCAGTGCTAGAGGGAGCGCGAACACTGAAGCTTTCTTT | CSARGSANTEAFF
TRBJ2-2 | few | - | TRBV5-1 | TGCGCCAGCAGTGAAGGGACCGGCGGGGAGCTGTTTTTT | CASSEGTGGELFF
TRBJ2-1 | - | - | TRBV24-1 | TGTGCCACCAGTGATTTTGGGTTAGGCACAAACAATGAGCAGTTCTTC | CATSDFGLGTNNEQFF
TRBJ2-1 | - | TRBD1 | TRBV29-1 | TGCAGCGTTGACAGGGGGCAGGGTGAGCAGTTCTTC | CSVDRGQGEQFF
TRBJ2-2 | - | TRBD1 | TRBV15 | TGTGCCACCACGCAGGCGACAGGGGCTGCGGGGGAGCTGTTTTTT | CATTQATGAAGELFF
TRBJ2-7 | - | TRBD1 | TRBV11-2 | TGTGCCAGCAGCTTAGTCAGGGACAGCTCCTACGAGCAGTACTTC | CASSLVRDSSYEQYF
TRBJ1-5 | - | - | TRBV15 | TGTGCCACCAGCAGCAGCGGGAGCAATCAGCCCCAGCATTTT | CATSSSGSNQPQHF
TRBJ2-4 | - | TRBD1 | TRBV6-2/TRBV6-3 | TGTGCCAGCAGTCCAGGGACAGGGCTAATTCAGTACTTC | CASSPGTGLIQYF
TRBJ2-1 | - | TRBD2 | TRBV28 | TGTGCCAGCAGTAAAGCGGGGGGAGGCAATGAGCAGTTCTTC | CASSKAGGGNEQFF
TRBJ1-2 | - | - | TRBV7-2 | TGTGCCAGCAGCAGTGGGACGGCGGGTGGCTACACCTTC | CASSSGTAGGYTF
TRBJ1-5 | once | TRBD1 | TRBV6-6 | TGTGCCAGCAGTCGACAGGGGGATTGGGAGCCCCAGCATTTT | CASSRQGDWEPQHF
TRBJ2-6 | - | TRBD1 | TRBV7-3 | TGTGCCAGCAGCTTAAGGGGACAGGGGGCATCAGGGGCCAACGTCCTGACTTTC | CASSLRGQGASGANVLTF
TRBJ2-3 | once | - | TRBV20-1 | TGCAGTGCTAACCCCACGGGTCGCAATACGCAGTATTTT | CSANPTGRNTQYF
TRBJ2-3 | - | - | TRBV20-1 | TGCAGCCTACAGGGTTCGGATACGCAGTATTTT | CSLQGSDTQYF
TRBJ1-5 | - | - | TRBV12-3/TRBV12-4 | TGTGCCAGTCGCAGAGGGAGCAATCAGCCCCAGCATTTT | CASRRGSNQPQHF
TRBJ2-1 | - | - | TRBV2 | TGTGCCAGCAGCCTGATGGAGCAGTTCTTC | CASSLMEQFF
TRBJ2-5 | once | - | TRBV9 | TGTGCCAGCAGCTCCCGCAACAGGGACCGAGAGACCCAGTACTTC | CASSSRNRDRETQYF
TRBJ2-1 | - | - | TRBV4-1 | TGCGCCAGCAGCCAAGGCTATCTTTATGGTTTTGAGCAGTTCTTC | CASSQGYLYGFEQFF
TRBJ1-1 | - | - | TRBV12-3/TRBV12-4 | TGTGCCAGCAGGCCGACGGGAAACACTGAAGCTTTCTTT | CASRPTGNTEAFF
TRBJ2-2 | - | TRBD2 | TRBV5-1 | TGCGCCAGCAGCTTGGACGGGAGGTGGGAGCTGTTTTTT | CASSLDGRWELFF
TRBJ1-2 | - | - | TRBV3-1 | TGTGCCAGCAGCCTACGGGTGGGGGACCACGGTGATGGCTACACCTTC | CASSLRVGDHGDGYTF
TRBJ2-7 | - | - | TRBV29-1 | TGCAGCGGGCGACTAACAGAGAGCTCCTACGAGCAGTACTTC | CSGRLTESSYEQYF
TRBJ1-4 | - | - | TRBV7-2 | TGTGCCAGCAGCCCCCGGAGCCGGAGTAATGAAAAACTGTTTTTT | CASSPRSRSNEKLFF
TRBJ2-5 | - | TRBD1 | TRBV6-2/TRBV6-3 | TGTGCCAGCAGTTACCTCCGCCAGACAGGGAAGGGAGAGACCCAGTACTTC | CASSYLRQTGKGETQYF
TRBJ1-2 | - | - | TRBV3-1 | TGTGCCAGCAGCCTGACTGGGGGACGTACTAACTATGGCTACACCTTC | CASSLTGGRTNYGYTF
TRBJ2-4 | - | - | TRBV6-6 | TGTGCCAGCAGCCAACATGAGGGGACCAAAAACATTCAGTACTTC | CASSQHEGTKNIQYF